This T cell receptor (beta chain) comes out of a study of cytomegalovirus exposure and HLA in healthy donors. Study-wide results and limits: Listed as cytomegalovirus-associated were 150 or so TCR beta chains. In the 120 validation repertoires, a later analysis found that first-cohort TCR clusters tended to co-occur.

Clones were sequenced by immunoSEQ multiplex PCR, and TCRdb holds only the in-frame ones, with some missing. Of about 150,000 clones in the sample, around 84% were seen once. The germline V and J ends were trimmed by 5 bases and 0 bases, with 14 bases remaining between them. The CDR3 is 16 amino acids. Per germline, CDR1 SEHNR and CDR2 FQNEAQ (reference sequence). To note about this clone: Its antigen is not known.

Material: PBMCs. The sequence was obtained from a human donor in good health. The chain uses TRBV7-9 and TRBJ2-1; possible D gene TRBD2, 5 bases. CDR3 sequence (DNA): TGTGCCAGCAGCCACGGGGAATTTAGCTCCTACAATGAGCAGTTCTTC. Translated, it gives CASSHGEFSSYNEQFF.